What follows is one TCR beta chain and its context. Its antigen remains unidentified. Described time point: recipient sample about 28 days before transplant, after cytoreduction. This entry comes from a study of T cell clonotyping in hematopoietic cell transplantation. Study context: Recipient samples before transplant were obtained post-cytoreduction.

V gave up 7 bases and J gave up 1 base, with 11 bases separating them. In germline, CDR1 is SNHLY, CDR2 FYNNEI. This CDR3 comprises 14 residues. Profiling relied on immunoSEQ multiplex PCR, and the TCRdb table lists in-frame clones only, not all of them. Of roughly 46,000 clones in the sample, approximately 82% were seen once. General observations from the study: After transplant, recipient diversity fell while pathologically expanded clonotypes grew through day 180. Broader posttransplant TCR repertoire diversity was predicted by graft donor and pretransplant recipient Inverse Simpson Index values.

The chain is built from TRBV2 and TRBJ1-5; D uncertain. The sample was peripheral blood mononuclear cells, taken before stem cell transplant. The clonotype originates from a man in his sixties with myelodysplastic syndrome. Some clones in this sample may be carry-over from other donors' samples. CDR3 sequence (DNA): TGTGCCAGCACTTCGGGGAACAGCAATCAGCCCCAGCATTTT. Amino acid sequence: CASTSGNSNQPQHF.